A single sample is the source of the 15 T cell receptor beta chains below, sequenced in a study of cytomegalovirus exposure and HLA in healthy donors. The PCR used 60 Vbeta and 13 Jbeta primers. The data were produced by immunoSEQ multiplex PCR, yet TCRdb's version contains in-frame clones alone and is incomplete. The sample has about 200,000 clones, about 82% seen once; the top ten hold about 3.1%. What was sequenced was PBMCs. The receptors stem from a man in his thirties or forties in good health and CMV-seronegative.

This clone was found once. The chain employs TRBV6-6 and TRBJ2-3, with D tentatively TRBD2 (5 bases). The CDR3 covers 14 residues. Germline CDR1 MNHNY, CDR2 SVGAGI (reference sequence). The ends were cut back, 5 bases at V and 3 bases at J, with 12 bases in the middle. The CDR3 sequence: CASSDRWETDTQYF. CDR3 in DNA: TGTGCCAGCAGTGACCGTTGGGAGACAGATACGCAGTATTTT.

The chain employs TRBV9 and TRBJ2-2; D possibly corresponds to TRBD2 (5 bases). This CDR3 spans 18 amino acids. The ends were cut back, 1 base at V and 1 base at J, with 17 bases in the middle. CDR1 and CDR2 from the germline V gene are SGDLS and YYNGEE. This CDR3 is CASSVRRSAGLNTGELFF. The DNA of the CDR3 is TGTGCCAGCAGCGTAAGGCGGTCGGCGGGCTTGAACACCGGGGAGCTGTTTTTT. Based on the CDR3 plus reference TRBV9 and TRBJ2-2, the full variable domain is DSGVTQTPKHLITATGQRVTLRCSPRSGDLSVYWYQQSLDQGLQFLIQYYNGEERAKGNILERFSAQQFPDLHSELNLSSLELGDSALYFCASSVRRSAGLNTGELFFGEGSRLTVL.

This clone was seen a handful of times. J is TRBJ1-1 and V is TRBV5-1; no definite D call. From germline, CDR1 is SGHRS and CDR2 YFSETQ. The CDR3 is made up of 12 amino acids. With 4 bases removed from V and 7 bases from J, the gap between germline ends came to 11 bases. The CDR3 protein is CASSGGNHEAFF. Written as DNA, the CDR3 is TGCGCCAGCAGCGGCGGTAACCATGAAGCTTTCTTT.

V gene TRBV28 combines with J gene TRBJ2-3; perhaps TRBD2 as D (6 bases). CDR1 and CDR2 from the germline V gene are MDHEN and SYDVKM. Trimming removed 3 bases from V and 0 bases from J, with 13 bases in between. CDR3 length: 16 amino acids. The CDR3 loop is CASSLVGGTSTDTQYF. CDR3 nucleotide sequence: TGTGCCAGCAGTTTGGTTGGGGGGACTAGCACAGATACGCAGTATTTT. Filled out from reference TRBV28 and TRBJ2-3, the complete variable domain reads DVKVTQSSRYLVKRTGEKVFLECVQDMDHENMFWYRQDPGLGLRLIYFSYDVKMKEKGDIPEGYSVSREKKERFSLILESASTNQTSMYLCASSLVGGTSTDTQYFGPGTRLTVL.

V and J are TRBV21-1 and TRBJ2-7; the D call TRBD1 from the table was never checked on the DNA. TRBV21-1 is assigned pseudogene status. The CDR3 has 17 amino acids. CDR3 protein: CASSKTELRDRPYEQYF. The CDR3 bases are TGTGCCAGCAGCAAAACGGAGCTTCGGGACAGGCCCTACGAGCAGTACTTC.

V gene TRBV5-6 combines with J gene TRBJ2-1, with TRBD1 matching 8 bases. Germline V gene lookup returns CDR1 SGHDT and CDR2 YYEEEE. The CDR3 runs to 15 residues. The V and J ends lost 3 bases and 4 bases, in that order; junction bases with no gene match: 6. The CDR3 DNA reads TGTGCCAGCAGCTCGACAGGGGCCCCTTACAATGAGCAGTTCTTC. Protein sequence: CASSSTGAPYNEQFF.

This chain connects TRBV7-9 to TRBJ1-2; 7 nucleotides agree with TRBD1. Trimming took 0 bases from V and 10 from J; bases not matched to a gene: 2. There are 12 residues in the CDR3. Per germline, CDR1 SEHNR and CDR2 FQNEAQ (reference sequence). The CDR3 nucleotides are TGTGCCAGCAGCTTAGCGGGACAGTTCTACACCTTC. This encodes CASSLAGQFYTF.

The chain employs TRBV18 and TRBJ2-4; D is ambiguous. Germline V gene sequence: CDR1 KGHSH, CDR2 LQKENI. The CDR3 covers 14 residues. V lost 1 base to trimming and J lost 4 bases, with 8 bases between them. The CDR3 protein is CASSPLKIKNIQYF. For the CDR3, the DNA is TGTGCCAGCTCACCACTTAAAATTAAAAACATTCAGTACTTC.

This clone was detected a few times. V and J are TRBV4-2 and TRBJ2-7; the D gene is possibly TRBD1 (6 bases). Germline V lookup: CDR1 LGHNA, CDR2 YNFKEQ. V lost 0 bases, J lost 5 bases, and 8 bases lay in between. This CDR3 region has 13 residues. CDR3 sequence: CASSQDPGDEQYF. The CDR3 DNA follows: TGTGCCAGCAGCCAAGATCCAGGGGACGAGCAGTACTTC.

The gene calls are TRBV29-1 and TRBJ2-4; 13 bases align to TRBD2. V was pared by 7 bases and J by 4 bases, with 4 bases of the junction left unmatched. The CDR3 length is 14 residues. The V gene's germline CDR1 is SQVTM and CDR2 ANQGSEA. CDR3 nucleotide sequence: TGCAGCGGTACTAGCGGGGGGGCTAAAAACATTCAGTACTTC. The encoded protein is CSGTSGGAKNIQYF.

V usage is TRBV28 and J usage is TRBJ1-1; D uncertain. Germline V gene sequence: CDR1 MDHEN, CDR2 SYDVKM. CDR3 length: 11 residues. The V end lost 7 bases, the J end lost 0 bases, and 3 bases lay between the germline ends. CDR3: CASTLNTEAFF. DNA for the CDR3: TGTGCCAGCACATTGAACACTGAAGCTTTCTTT.

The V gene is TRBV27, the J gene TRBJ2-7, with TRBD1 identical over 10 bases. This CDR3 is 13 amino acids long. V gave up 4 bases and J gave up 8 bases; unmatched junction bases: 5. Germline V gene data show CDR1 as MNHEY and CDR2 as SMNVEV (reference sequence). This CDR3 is CASSYRTGGKQYF. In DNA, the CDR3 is TGTGCCAGCAGTTATCGGACAGGGGGGAAGCAGTACTTC.

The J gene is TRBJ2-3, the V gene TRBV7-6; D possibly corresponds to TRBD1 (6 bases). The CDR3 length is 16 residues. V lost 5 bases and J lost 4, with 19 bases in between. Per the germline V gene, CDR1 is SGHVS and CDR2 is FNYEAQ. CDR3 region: CASSPQPGTTADTQYF. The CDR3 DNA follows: TGTGCCAGCAGCCCGCAACCCGGGACAACCGCAGATACGCAGTATTTT.

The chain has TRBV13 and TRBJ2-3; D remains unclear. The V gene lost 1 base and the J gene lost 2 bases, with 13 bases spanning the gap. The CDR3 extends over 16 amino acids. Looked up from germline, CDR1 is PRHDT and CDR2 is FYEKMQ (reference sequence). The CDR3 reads CASSLVSVLNTDTQYF. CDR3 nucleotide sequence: TGTGCCAGCAGCTTAGTGTCGGTTTTGAACACAGATACGCAGTATTTT.

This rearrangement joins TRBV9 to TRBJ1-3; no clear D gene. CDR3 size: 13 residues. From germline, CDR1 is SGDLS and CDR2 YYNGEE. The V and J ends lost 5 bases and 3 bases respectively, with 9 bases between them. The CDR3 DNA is TGTGCCAGCAGGGCGGGGTATGGAAACACCATATATTTT. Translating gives CASRAGYGNTIYF.